This TCR beta chain was identified in a study of T cells in women clearing cervical HPV infection. Across the study: Cases were women with histologically confirmed HPV16-related CIN3 or worse, including a couple of invasive cancers.

Comments on this clone: The CDR3 end falls 3 residues outside the read, so it is completed with the germline J gene.

Assay: immunoSEQ multiplex PCR; the TCRdb copy retains only in-frame clones and omits some. In total, the table holds tens of thousands of clones. Germline-derived CDR1 and CDR2 are SGHDT and YYEEEE. This CDR3 is 13 amino acids long. Between the trimmed V and J ends, which lost 7 bases and 5 bases, there was a span of 15 bases. Source material: blood buffy coat. This TCR was sampled from a woman between 18 and 69 years old with a cervical HPV16 infection that either progressed to CIN3+ or cleared (not recorded which). V usage is TRBV5-6 and J usage is TRBJ1-2; the D gene is possibly TRBD1 (5 bases). The sequenced CDR3 bases are TGTGCCAGCGGGGATGAGGGGCTATATGGC. Residues: CASGDEGLYG. The CDR3 in its entirety is CASGDEGLYGYTF.